The next 21 T cell receptor beta chains were all read from a single sample in a study of vaccination effects on CD4 cells after COVID-19. Sequencing in the ViraFEST assay came after antigen-specific CD4+ T cells had been expanded with viral peptide pools, which were used to stimulate PBMC. After around 10 days in culture, the CD4+ T cells were isolated. Neither prior SARS-CoV-2 infection nor positive nucleocapsid antibodies were present in the vaccine recipients. Clones were sequenced by immunoSEQ multiplex PCR, and TCRdb holds only the in-frame ones, with some missing. The table shows tens of thousands of clones, with more than 70% occurring only once. Antigens for these TCRs are unknown. The specimen comprised CD4+ T cells from PBMCs cultured with HCoV-NL63 spike peptides, sampled before COVID-19 vaccination. The receptors were sampled from a human donor who received a COVID-19 vaccine.

The chain links TRBV9 to TRBJ2-3; possibly TRBD1 for D (5 bases). Germline values: CDR1 SGDLS, CDR2 YYNGEE. Trimming removed 2 bases at V and 4 bases at J, with 14 bases between. The CDR3 contains 15 residues. The DNA for the CDR3 is TGTGCCAGCAGCGTCCTCCAGGGTAGCTCAGATACGCAGTATTTT. Translated, it gives CASSVLQGSSDTQYF.

The chain employs TRBV28 and TRBJ1-2; 9 bases align to TRBD1. CDR1 is MDHEN and CDR2 is SYDVKM in the germline V gene. V trimming: 8 bases; J trimming: 8 bases; junction bases outside the gene matches: 15. The length of the CDR3 is 15 residues. The CDR3 nucleotides read TGTGCCAGCGTTCCCCACACACAGGGGGCGGGGGGCTACACCTTC. Protein: CASVPHTQGAGGYTF.

CDR3 in DNA: TGTGCCAGCAGCTTAGTAGCGGGCGGGGGCTCCTACAATGAGCAGTTCTTC. Encoded protein: CASSLVAGGGSYNEQFF. This chain uses TRBV7-2 with TRBJ2-1; 7 nucleotides align to TRBD2. Germline V CDR1 and CDR2: SGHTA, FQGNSA. After removal of 1 base from V and 0 bases from J, the junction contained 6 bases not matched to a gene. The CDR3 extends over 17 amino acids.

The chain is built from TRBV23-1 and TRBJ1-2; 7 bases fit TRBD1. TRBV23-1 falls under the ORF class, with uncertain function. The V gene end was trimmed by 1 base and the J gene end by 1 base; junction bases not matched to a gene: 9. This CDR3 is 17 amino acids long. As DNA, the CDR3 is TGCGCCAGCAGTCAATTCGTCCGACAGGGAGGTAACTATGGCTACACCTTC. This codes for CASSQFVRQGGNYGYTF.

The chain carries TRBV5-8 and TRBJ1-3, with no clear D. CDR1 and CDR2 (germline): SGHTS, YDEGEE. V shed 4 bases and J shed 4 bases, with 12 bases lying between them. CDR3 size: 14 residues. CDR3 sequence reads: CASSREMRGNTIYF. CDR3 nucleotides: TGTGCCAGCAGCCGAGAAATGAGAGGAAACACCATATATTTT. Drawing the rest from reference TRBV5-8 and TRBJ1-3, the complete variable domain is EAGVTQSPTHLIKTRGQQATLRCSPISGHTSVYWYQQALGLGLQFLLWYDEGEERNRGNFPPRFSGRQFPNYSSELNVNALELEDSALYLCASSREMRGNTIYFGEGSWLTVV.

The chain couples TRBV18 to TRBJ1-6, with 9 bases lining up with TRBD1. Germline CDR1 reads KGHSH; CDR2 reads LQKENI. The CDR3 has 15 amino acids. V lost 4 bases to trimming and J lost 7 bases; unmatched junction nucleotides: 5. The CDR3 DNA reads as TGTGCCAGCTCACAGAGGACAGGGGACAATTCACCCCTCCACTTT. Translation gives CASSQRTGDNSPLHF.

The chain is built from TRBV19 and TRBJ2-4; TRBD2 matches 14 bases. The CDR3 has 18 amino acids. Trimming took 5 bases from V and 0 from J; bases not matched to a gene: 6. The V gene's germline CDR1 is LNHDA and CDR2 SQIVND (reference sequence). The CDR3: CASSSRLAGGTAKNIQYF. CDR3 nucleotides: TGTGCCAGTAGTTCTCGACTAGCGGGGGGGACAGCCAAAAACATTCAGTACTTC.

The chain has TRBV7-8 and TRBJ1-1; D remains unclear. Germline CDR1 is SGHVS and CDR2 is FQNEAQ. The CDR3 length is 12 residues. The V and J ends lost 5 bases and 8 bases respectively, with 12 bases between them. CDR3 sequence reads: CASSPPRREAFF. The CDR3 region has the DNA TGTGCCAGCAGCCCCCCCCGCAGGGAAGCTTTCTTT.

The chain uses TRBV18 and TRBJ2-5, with 10 bases aligning to TRBD1. Germline CDR1 and CDR2: KGHSH and LQKENI. J lost 5 bases, V lost 6 bases, and 9 bases had no gene match. The CDR3 loop spans 15 amino acids. The CDR3 nucleotides read TGTGCCAGCTCCCTGATGACAGGGGGCTCGGAGACCCAGTACTTC. Its translation is CASSLMTGGSETQYF.

The chain carries TRBV2 and TRBJ1-1, with D tentatively TRBD1 (5 bases). V lost 7 bases, J lost 5 bases, and 17 bases lay in between. Germline CDR1 is SNHLY and CDR2 is FYNNEI. This CDR3 comprises 14 residues. The CDR3 here is CASKRAGKGTEAFF. Written as DNA, the CDR3 is TGTGCCAGCAAGCGGGCAGGGAAGGGAACTGAAGCTTTCTTT.

This rearrangement joins TRBV10-3 to TRBJ2-3; no firm D call. Germline CDR1 reads ENHRY; CDR2 reads SYGVKD. This CDR3 has 14 residues. V shed 4 bases and J shed 1 base, with 9 bases lying between them. The CDR3 bases are TGTGCCATCAGTGTAATAGTAGGCACAGATACGCAGTATTTT. It yields the protein CAISVIVGTDTQYF.

This chain links TRBV11-2 with TRBJ1-3; no clear D. Trimming shortened V by 5 bases and J by 0 bases, and 11 bases separated the two germline ends. The CDR3 length is 15 residues. CDR1 and CDR2 from the germline V gene are SGHAT and FQNNGV. DNA for the CDR3: TGTGCCAGCAGCACCCTGACCCTCTCTGGAAACACCATATATTTT. Translating it yields CASSTLTLSGNTIYF. Supplemented by reference TRBV11-2 and TRBJ1-3, the full variable domain reads EAGVAQSPRYKIIEKRQSVAFWCNPISGHATLYWYQQILGQGPKLLIQFQNNGVVDDSQLPKDRFSAERLKGVDSTLKIQPAKLEDSAVYLCASSTLTLSGNTIYFGEGSWLTVV.

The gene calls are TRBV5-1 and TRBJ2-5; D uncertain. The length of the CDR3 is 15 residues. Trimming shortened V by 1 base and J by 4 bases, and 14 bases separated the two germline ends. The germline CDR1 and CDR2 sequences are SGHRS and YFSETQ. The DNA for the CDR3 is TGCGCCAGCAGCTTGTTTAGCCAAGAAGGAGAGACCCAGTACTTC. It translates to CASSLFSQEGETQYF.

The genes are TRBV12-3 or TRBV12-4 and TRBJ2-5; a weak D match, TRBD1 (6 bases). This CDR3 has 13 amino acids. With 3 bases removed from V and 3 bases from J, the gap between germline ends came to 8 bases. The CDR3 region has the DNA TGTGCCAGCAGTTTGACAGGTGAAGAGACCCAGTACTTC. Residues: CASSLTGEETQYF.

The CDR3 reads CASSQFQKNTEAFF. The CDR3, as DNA: TGCGCCAGCAGCCAATTTCAGAAGAACACTGAAGCTTTCTTT. The V and J genes are TRBV4-1 and TRBJ1-1; D ambiguous. Germline CDR1 reads MGHRA; CDR2 reads YSYEKL. CDR3 size: 14 residues. Trimming pared 2 bases from V and 1 base from J, leaving 8 bases between.

The rearrangement uses TRBV3-1 (or the pseudogene TRBV3-2) and TRBJ2-7; D possibly corresponds to TRBD1 (5 bases). This CDR3 has 14 amino acids. Deletions cut 4 bases from V and 1 base from J, with 11 bases between. CDR1 and CDR2 from the germline V gene are LGHDT and YNNKEL (reference sequence). For the CDR3, the DNA is TGTGCCAGCAGCCCAGCAGGGAAATCCTACGAGCAGTACGTC. Its translation: CASSPAGKSYEQYV.

The chain couples TRBV5-1 to TRBJ1-5, with TRBD1 as a possible D gene (6 bases). The CDR3 covers 14 residues. Germline V lookup: CDR1 SGHRS, CDR2 YFSETQ. V gave up 4 bases and J gave up 1 base, with 9 bases separating them. CDR3 in DNA: TGCGCCAGCAGCCCAGGACAGAGCAATCAGCCCCAGCATTTT. As protein: CASSPGQSNQPQHF.

This rearrangement joins TRBV5-1 to TRBJ2-3, with TRBD1 matching 8 bases. Germline CDR1 and CDR2: SGHRS and YFSETQ. The CDR3 sequence is 14 residues long. Losses at the gene ends were 5 bases for V and 7 bases for J; bases not matched to a gene: 9. CDR3 amino acids: CASRPGQGVYTQYF. In nucleotides, the CDR3 is TGCGCCAGCAGACCTGGACAGGGTGTGTATACGCAGTATTTT. Variable domain in full (rest from reference TRBV5-1 and TRBJ2-3): KAGVTQTPRYLIKTRGQQVTLSCSPISGHRSVSWYQQTPGQGLQFLFEYFSETQRNKGNFPGRFSGRQFSNSRSEMNVSTLELGDSALYLCASRPGQGVYTQYFGPGTRLTVL.

V gene TRBV2 combines with J gene TRBJ1-5; unclear D gene. CDR1 is SNHLY and CDR2 is FYNNEI in the germline V gene. The CDR3 totals 14 residues. V lost 4 bases to trimming and J lost 0 bases, with 7 bases between them. The CDR3: CASSAGRSNQPQHF. For the CDR3, the DNA is TGTGCCAGCAGTGCAGGACGTAGCAATCAGCCCCAGCATTTT.

DNA for the CDR3: TGTGCCAGCAGCCGAAGTGCCTCGAACACCGGGGAGCTGTTTTTT. Translated, it gives CASSRSASNTGELFF. This sequence joins TRBV4-2 and TRBJ2-2; D unresolved. Germline-derived CDR1 and CDR2 are LGHNA and YNFKEQ. This CDR3 spans 15 amino acids. Trimming took 4 bases from V and 0 from J, leaving 9 bases between them.

This clone is a singleton in its sample. The genes are TRBV5-1 and TRBJ1-1; 7 bases map to TRBD1. The length of the CDR3 is 14 residues. Germline trimming cut 5 bases from V and 1 base from J; bases unmatched to any gene: 5. Per the germline V gene, CDR1 is SGHRS and CDR2 is YFSETQ. CDR3: CASRSWTGNTEAFF. CDR3 sequence (DNA): TGCGCCAGCAGAAGTTGGACAGGGAACACTGAAGCTTTCTTT.